Shown below are 2 T cell receptor beta chains from a single sample sequenced in a study of tumour-infiltrating T cells in Burkitt lymphoma. The assay was immunoSEQ multiplex PCR, and TCRdb's table has in-frame clones only and misses some. Among about 4,800 clones listed, 10% to 15% were seen once. The specimen was tumor tissue. Receptors were obtained from a human donor with Burkitt lymphoma.

The chain employs TRBV11-1 and TRBJ2-7; 14 positions match TRBD2. V lost 5 bases, J lost 2 bases, and 14 bases stayed unmatched. Germline CDR1 SGHAT, CDR2 FQDESV (reference sequence). This CDR3 contains 19 residues. CDR3 nucleotides: TGTGCCAGCAGCCATCCGGGACTAGCGGGGGCTCGGGGGCCCTACGAGCAGTACTTC. This encodes CASSHPGLAGARGPYEQYF.

The chain is built from TRBV28 and TRBJ1-1, with TRBD1 matching 8 bases. CDR1 MDHEN and CDR2 SYDVKM come from the germline V gene. The CDR3 sequence is 16 residues long. The V segment lost 3 bases and the J segment 3 bases; nucleotides outside the gene matches: 9. DNA of the CDR3: TGTGCCAGCAGTTTTCCAGGGGGCTATCCCGACACTGAAGCTTTCTTT. Translation: CASSFPGGYPDTEAFF.